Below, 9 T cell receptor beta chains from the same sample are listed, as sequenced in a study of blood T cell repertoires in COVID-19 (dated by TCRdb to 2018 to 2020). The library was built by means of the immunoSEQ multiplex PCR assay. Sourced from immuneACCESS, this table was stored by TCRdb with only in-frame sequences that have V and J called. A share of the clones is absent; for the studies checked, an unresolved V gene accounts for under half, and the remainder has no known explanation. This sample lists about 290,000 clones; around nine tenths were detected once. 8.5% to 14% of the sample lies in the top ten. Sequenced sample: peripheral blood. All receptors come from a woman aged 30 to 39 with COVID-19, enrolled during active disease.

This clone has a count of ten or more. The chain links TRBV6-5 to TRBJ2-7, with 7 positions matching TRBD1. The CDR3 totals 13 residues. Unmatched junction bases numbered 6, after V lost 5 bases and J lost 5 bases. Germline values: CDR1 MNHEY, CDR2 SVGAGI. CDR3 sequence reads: CASSRGGLDEQYF. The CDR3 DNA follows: TGTGCCAGCAGTCGAGGGGGCTTGGACGAGCAGTACTTC.

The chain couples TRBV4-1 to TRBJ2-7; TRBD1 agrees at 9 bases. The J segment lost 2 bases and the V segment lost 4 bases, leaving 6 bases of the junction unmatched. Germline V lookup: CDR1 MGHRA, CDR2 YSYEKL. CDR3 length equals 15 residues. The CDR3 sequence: CASSLTRQGAYEQYF. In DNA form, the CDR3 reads TGCGCCAGCAGCCTCACAAGACAGGGGGCCTACGAGCAGTACTTC.

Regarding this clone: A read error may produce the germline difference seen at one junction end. CDR3 DNA: TGTGCCAGCAGCCAATACACTAGCGGGGTTAACTTC. Protein product: CASSQYTSGVNF. J is TRBJ2-7 and V is TRBV3-1 (or the pseudogene TRBV3-2); 10 bases line up with TRBD2. The CDR3 has 12 amino acids. Germline values: CDR1 LGHDT, CDR2 YNNKEL (reference sequence).

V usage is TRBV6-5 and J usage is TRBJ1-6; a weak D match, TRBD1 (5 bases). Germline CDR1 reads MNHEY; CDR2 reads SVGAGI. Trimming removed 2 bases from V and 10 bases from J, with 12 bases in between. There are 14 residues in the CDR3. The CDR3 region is CASSYERGRSPLHF. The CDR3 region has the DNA TGTGCCAGCAGTTACGAAAGGGGCCGATCACCCCTCCACTTT.

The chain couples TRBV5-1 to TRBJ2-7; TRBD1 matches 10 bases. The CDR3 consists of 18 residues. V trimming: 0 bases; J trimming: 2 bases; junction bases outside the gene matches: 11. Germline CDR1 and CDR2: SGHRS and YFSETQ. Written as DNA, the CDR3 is TGCGCCAGCAGCTTGGTTGGGACAGGGGCCCGCAATACCTACGAGCAGTACTTC. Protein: CASSLVGTGARNTYEQYF.

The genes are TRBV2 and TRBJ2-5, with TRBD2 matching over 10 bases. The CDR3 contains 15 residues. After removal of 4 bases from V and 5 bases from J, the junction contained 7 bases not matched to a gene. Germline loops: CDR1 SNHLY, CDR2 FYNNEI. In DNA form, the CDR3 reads TGTGCCAGCAGTGCTACCGGGACTAGCGTGGAGACCCAGTACTTC. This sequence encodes CASSATGTSVETQYF. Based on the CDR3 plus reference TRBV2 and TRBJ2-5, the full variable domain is EPEVTQTPSHQVTQMGQEVILRCVPISNHLYFYWYRQILGQKVEFLVSFYNNEISEKSEIFDDQFSVERPDGSNFTLKIRSTKLEDSAMYFCASSATGTSVETQYFGPGTRLLVL.

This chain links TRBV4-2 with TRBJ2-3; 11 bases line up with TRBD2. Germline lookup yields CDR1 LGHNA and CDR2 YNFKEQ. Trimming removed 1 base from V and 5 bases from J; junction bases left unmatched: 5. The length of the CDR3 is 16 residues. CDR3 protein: CASSQASGGYIDTQYF. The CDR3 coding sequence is TGTGCCAGCAGCCAAGCTAGCGGGGGGTATATAGATACGCAGTATTTT.

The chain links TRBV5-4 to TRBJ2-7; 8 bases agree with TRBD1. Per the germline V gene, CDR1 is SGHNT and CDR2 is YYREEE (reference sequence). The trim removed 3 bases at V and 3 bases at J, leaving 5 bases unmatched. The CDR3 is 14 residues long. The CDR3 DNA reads TGTGCCAGCAGCTACGGACAGGGTATCTACGAGCAGTACTTC. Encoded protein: CASSYGQGIYEQYF.

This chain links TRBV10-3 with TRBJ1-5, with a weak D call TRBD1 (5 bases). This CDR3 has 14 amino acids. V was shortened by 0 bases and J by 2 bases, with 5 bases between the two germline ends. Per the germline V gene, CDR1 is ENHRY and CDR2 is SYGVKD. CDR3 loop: CAISESGGNQPQHF. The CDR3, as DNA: TGTGCCATCAGTGAGTCAGGGGGCAATCAGCCCCAGCATTTT.